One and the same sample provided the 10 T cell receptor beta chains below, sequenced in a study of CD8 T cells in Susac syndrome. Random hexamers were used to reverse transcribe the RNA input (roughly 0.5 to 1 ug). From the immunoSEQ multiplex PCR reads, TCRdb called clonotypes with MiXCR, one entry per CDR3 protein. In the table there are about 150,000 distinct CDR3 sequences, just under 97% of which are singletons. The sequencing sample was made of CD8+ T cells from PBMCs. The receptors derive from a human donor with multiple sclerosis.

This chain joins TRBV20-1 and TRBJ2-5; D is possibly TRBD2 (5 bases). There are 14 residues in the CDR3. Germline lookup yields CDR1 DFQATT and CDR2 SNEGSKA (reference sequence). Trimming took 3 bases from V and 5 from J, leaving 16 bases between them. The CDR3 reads CSASEAGGQETQYF. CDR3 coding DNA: TGCAGTGCTAGCGAGGCCGGAGGCCAGGAGACCCAGTACTTC.

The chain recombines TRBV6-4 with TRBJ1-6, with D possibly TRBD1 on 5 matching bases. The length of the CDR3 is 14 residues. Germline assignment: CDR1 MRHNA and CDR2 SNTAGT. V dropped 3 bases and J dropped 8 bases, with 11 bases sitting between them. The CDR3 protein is CASSESSGHSPLHF. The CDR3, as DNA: TGTGCCAGCAGTGAGAGTTCGGGGCATTCACCCCTCCACTTT.

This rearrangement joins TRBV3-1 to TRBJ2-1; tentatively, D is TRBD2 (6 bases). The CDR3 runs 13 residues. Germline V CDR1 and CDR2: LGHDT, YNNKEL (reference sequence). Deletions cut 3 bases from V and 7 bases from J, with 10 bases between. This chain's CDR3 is CASSQGLDNEQFF. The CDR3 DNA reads TGTGCCAGCAGCCAGGGACTCGATAATGAGCAGTTCTTC.

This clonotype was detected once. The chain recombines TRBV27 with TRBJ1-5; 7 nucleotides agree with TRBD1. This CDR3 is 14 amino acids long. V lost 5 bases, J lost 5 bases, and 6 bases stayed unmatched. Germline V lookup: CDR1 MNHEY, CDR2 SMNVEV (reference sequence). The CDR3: CASSLGTADQPQHF. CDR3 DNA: TGTGCCAGCAGTCTCGGGACAGCCGATCAGCCCCAGCATTTT.

CDR3 protein: CASSTHSTAGELFF. Written as DNA, the CDR3 is TGCGCCAGCAGCACCCACAGCACGGCCGGGGAGCTGTTTTTT. V is TRBV4-1 and J is TRBJ2-2; D ambiguous. V lost 5 bases, J lost 6 bases, and 13 bases lay in between. The CDR3 consists of 14 residues. Germline V gives CDR1 MGHRA, CDR2 YSYEKL.

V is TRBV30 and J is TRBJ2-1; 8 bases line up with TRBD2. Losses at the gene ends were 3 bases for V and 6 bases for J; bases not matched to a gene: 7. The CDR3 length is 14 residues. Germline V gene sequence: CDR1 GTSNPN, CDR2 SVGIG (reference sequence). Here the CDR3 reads CAWSAAGGFNEQFF. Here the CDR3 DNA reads TGTGCCTGGAGCGCCGCGGGGGGTTTCAATGAGCAGTTCTTC.

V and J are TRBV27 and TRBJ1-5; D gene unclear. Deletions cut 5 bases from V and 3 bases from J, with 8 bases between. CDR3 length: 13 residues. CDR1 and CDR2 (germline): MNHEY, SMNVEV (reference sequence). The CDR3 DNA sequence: TGTGCCAGCAGTGACGGACCCAATCAGCCCCAGCATTTT. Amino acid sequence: CASSDGPNQPQHF.

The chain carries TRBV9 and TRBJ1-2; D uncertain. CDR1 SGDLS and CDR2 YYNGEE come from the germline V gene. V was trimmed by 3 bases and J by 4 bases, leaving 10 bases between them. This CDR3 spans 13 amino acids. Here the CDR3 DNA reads TGTGCCAGCAGCGGGGGAGCGCTCTATGGCTACACCTTC. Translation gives CASSGGALYGYTF.

The CDR3 is CASSRDSPGARTEAFF. The CDR3, as DNA: TGTGCCAGCAGCAGAGACTCTCCCGGGGCGCGGACTGAAGCTTTCTTT. The chain joins TRBV5-4 to TRBJ1-1; the D gene is possibly TRBD1 (5 bases). Germline lookup yields CDR1 SGHNT and CDR2 YYREEE (reference sequence). CDR3 length equals 16 residues. Trimming stripped 4 bases from V and 5 bases from J, with 21 bases between.

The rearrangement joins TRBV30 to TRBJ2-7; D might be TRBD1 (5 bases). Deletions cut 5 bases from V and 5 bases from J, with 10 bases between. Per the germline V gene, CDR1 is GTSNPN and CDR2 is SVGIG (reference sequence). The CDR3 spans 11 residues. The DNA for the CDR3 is TGTGCCTGGTCAAGGGGCGACGAGCAGTACTTC. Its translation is CAWSRGDEQYF.